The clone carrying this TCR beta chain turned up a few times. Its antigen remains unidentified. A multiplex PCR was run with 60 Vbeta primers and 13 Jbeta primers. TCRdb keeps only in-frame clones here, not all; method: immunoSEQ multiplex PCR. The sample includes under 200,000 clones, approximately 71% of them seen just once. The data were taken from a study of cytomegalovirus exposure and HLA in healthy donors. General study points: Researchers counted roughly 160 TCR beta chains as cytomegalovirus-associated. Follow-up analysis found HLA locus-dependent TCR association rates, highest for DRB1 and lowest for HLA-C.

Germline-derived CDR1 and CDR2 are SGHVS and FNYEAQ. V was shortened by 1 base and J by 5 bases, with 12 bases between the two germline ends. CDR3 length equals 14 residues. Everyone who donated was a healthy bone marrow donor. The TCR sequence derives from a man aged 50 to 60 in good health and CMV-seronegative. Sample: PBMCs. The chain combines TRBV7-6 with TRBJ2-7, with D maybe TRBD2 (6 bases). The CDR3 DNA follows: TGTGCCAGCAGCTTAGGAGGAGGGATCGACGAGCAGTACTTC. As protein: CASSLGGGIDEQYF.